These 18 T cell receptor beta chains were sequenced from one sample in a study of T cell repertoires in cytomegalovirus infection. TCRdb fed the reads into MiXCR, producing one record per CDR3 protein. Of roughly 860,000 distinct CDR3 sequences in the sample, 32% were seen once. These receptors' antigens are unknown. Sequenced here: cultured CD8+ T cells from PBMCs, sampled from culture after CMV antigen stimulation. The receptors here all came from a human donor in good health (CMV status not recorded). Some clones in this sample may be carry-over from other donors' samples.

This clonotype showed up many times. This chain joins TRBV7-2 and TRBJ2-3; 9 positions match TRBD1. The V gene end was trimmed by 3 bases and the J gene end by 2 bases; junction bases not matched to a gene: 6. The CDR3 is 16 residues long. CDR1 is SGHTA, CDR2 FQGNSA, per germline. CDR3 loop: CASSFGGTGHTDTQYF. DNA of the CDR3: TGTGCCAGCAGCTTCGGGGGGACAGGGCACACAGATACGCAGTATTTT.

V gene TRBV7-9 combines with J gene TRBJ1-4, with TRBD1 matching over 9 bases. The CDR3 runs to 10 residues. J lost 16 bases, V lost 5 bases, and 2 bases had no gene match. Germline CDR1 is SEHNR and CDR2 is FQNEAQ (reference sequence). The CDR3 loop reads CASSPDRGFF. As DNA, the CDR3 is TGTGCCAGCAGCCCGGACAGGGGGTTTTTT.

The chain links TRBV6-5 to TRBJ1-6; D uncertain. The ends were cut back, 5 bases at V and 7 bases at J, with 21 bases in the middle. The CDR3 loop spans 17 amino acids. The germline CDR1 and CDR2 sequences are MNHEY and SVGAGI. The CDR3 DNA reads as TGTGCCAGCAGTCCAGAGCGTCTAGGGCTTTGGAATTCACCCCTCCACTTT. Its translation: CASSPERLGLWNSPLHF.

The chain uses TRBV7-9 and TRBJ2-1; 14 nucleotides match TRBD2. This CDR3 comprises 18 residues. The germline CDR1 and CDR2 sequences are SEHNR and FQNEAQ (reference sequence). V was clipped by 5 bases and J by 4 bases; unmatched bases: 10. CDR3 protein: CASSPRTSGGPRYNEQFF. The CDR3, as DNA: TGTGCCAGCAGCCCAAGGACTAGCGGGGGGCCGCGGTACAATGAGCAGTTCTTC.

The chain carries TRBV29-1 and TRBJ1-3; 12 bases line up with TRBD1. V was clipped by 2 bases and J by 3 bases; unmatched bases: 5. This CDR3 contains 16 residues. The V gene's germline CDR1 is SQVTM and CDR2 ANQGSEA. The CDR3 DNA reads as TGCAGCGTTGAAAGGGGGGACAGGGGGCTTGGAAACACCATATATTTT. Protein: CSVERGDRGLGNTIYF.

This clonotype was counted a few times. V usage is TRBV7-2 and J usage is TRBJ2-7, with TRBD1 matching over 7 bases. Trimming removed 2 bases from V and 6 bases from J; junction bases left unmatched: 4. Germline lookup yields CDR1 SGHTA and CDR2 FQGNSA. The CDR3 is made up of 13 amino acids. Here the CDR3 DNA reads TGTGCCAGCAGCTTACCGGGACAGTTCGAGCAGTACGTC. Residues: CASSLPGQFEQYV.

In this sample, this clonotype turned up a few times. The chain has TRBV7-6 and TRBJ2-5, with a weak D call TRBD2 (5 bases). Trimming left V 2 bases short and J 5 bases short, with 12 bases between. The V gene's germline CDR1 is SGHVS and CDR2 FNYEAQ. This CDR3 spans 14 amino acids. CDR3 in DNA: TGTGCCAGCAGCTTAAGAGGGTACCGGGAGACCCAGTACTTC. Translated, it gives CASSLRGYRETQYF.

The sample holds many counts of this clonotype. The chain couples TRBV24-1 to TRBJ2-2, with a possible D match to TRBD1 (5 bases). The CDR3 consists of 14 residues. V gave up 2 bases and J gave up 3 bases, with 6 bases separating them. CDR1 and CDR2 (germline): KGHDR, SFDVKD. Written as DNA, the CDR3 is TGTGCCACCAGTGATTCCAGGGACACCGGGGAGCTGTTTTTT. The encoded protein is CATSDSRDTGELFF.

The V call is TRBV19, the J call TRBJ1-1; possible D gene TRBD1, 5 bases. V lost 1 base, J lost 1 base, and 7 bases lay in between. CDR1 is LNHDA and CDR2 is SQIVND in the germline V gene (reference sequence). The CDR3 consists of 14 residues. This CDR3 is CASSIGGTNTEAFF. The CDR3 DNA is TGTGCCAGTAGTATAGGAGGGACGAACACTGAAGCTTTCTTT. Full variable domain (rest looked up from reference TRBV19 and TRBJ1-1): DGGITQSPKYLFRKEGQNVTLSCEQNLNHDAMYWYRQDPGQGLRLIYYSQIVNDFQKGDIAEGYSVSREKKESFPLTVTSAQKNPTAFYLCASSIGGTNTEAFFGQGTRLTVV.

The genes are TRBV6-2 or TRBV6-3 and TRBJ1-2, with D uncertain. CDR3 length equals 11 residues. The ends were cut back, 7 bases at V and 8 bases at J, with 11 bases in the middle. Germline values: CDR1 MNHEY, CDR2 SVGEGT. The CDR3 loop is CASTTGGGYTF. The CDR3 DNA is TGTGCCAGCACGACGGGCGGAGGCTACACCTTC.

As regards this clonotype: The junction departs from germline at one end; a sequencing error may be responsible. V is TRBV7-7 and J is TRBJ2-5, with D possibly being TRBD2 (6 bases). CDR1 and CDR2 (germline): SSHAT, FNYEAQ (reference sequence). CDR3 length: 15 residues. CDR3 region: CASSSSLAAQETQYF. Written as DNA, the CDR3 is TGTGCTAGCAGCTCCTCTTTAGCGGCCCAAGAGACCCAGTACTTC.

The CDR3 nucleotides are TGTGCCACTCAGCGGGGACAGGGGAGCTCCTACGAGCAGTACTTC. Translating it yields CATQRGQGSSYEQYF. The V call is TRBV19, the J call TRBJ2-7; TRBD1 aligns across 10 bases. Trimming at V came to 10 bases and at J to 0 bases, leaving 9 bases not matched to a gene. In germline, CDR1 is LNHDA, CDR2 SQIVND (reference sequence). There are 15 residues in the CDR3. The whole variable domain, remainder taken from reference TRBV19 and TRBJ2-7, is DGGITQSPKYLFRKEGQNVTLSCEQNLNHDAMYWYRQDPGQGLRLIYYSQIVNDFQKGDIAEGYSVSREKKESFPLTVTSAQKNPTAFYLCATQRGQGSSYEQYFGPGTRLTVT.

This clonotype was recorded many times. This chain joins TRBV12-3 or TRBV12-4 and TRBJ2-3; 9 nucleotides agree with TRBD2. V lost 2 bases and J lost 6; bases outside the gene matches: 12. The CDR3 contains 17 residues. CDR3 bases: TGTGCCAGCAGTTTATATGGTCTGCGGGGGGGCTCGGATACGCAGTATTTT. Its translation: CASSLYGLRGGSDTQYF.

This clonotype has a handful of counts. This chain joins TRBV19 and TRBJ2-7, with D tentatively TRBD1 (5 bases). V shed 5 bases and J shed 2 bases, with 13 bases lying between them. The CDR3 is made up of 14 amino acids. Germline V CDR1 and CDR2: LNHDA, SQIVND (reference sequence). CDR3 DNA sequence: TGTGCCAGTAGTGCCCAGGGTGGGGCCTACGAGCAGTACTTC. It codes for CASSAQGGAYEQYF.

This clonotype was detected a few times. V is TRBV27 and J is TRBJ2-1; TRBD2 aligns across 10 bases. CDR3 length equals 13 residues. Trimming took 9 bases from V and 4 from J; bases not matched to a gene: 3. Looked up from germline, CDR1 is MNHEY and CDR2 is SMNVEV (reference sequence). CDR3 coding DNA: TGTGCCAGTGGACTAGCGGTTTACAATGAGCAGTTCTTC. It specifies CASGLAVYNEQFF.

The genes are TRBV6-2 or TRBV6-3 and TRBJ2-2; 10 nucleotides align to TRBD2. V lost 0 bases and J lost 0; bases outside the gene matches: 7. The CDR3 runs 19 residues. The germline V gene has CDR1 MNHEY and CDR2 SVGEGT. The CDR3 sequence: CASSYSPGLAVPNTGELFF. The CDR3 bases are TGTGCCAGCAGTTACTCGCCAGGACTAGCGGTACCGAACACCGGGGAGCTGTTTTTT.

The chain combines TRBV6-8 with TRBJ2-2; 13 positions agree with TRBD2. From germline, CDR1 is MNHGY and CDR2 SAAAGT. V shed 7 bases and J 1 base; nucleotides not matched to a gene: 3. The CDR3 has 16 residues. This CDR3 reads CASTRTSGGNTGELFF. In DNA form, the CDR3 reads TGTGCCAGCACTCGGACTAGCGGGGGGAACACCGGGGAGCTGTTTTTT.

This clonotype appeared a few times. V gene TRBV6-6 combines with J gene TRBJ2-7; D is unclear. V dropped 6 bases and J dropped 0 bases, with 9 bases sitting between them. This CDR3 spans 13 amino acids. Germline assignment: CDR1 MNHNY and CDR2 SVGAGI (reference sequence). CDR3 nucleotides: TGTGCCAGCAGCTCTATACGCTCCTACGAGCAGTACGTC. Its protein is CASSSIRSYEQYV.